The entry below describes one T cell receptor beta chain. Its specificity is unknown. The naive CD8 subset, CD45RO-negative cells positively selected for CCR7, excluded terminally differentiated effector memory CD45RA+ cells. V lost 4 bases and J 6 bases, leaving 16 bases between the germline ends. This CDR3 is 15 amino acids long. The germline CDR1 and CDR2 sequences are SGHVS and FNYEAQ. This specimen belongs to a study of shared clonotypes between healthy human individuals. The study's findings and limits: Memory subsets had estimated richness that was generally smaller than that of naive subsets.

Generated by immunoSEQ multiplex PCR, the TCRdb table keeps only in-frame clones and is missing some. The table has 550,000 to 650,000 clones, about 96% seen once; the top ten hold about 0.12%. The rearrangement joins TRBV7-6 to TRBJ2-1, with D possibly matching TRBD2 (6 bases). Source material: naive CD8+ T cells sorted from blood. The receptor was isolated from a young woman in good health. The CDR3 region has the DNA TGTGCCAGCAGCTACCCGGGAGTCAACGGCAATGAGCAGTTCTTC. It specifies CASSYPGVNGNEQFF. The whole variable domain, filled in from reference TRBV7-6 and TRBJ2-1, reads GAGVSQSPRYKVTKRGQDVALRCDPISGHVSLYWYRQALGQGPEFLTYFNYEAQQDKSGLPNDRFSAERPEGSISTLTIQRTEQRDSAMYRCASSYPGVNGNEQFFGPGTRLTVL.